What follows are 9 T cell receptor beta chains derived from one specimen sequenced in a study of Graves' ophthalmopathy and Graves' hyperthyroidism. RNA transcripts were the template, and TCR beta CDR3 regions were amplified from them. HTBI primers served in a first-round RT-PCR, which a second-round multiplex PCR followed. From the multiplex PCR reads, TCRdb called clonotypes with MiXCR, one entry per CDR3 protein. The sample has 400,000 to 450,000 distinct CDR3 sequences; around 21% are singletons. Sequenced sample: peripheral blood. These receptors originate from a woman between 18 and 29 years old with stable Graves' hyperthyroidism.

This clonotype was recorded once. The chain links TRBV6-2 or TRBV6-3 to TRBJ2-5, with 8 bases fitting TRBD1. V trimming: 6 bases; J trimming: 5 bases; junction bases outside the gene matches: 11. The CDR3 loop spans 15 amino acids. Germline-derived CDR1 and CDR2 are MNHEY and SVGEGT. Written as DNA, the CDR3 is TGTGCCAGCAGCTACAACCCAGGGGGCCGGGAGACCCAGTACTTC. Its translation is CASSYNPGGRETQYF.

This clonotype was seen only a few times. The chain combines TRBV4-3 with TRBJ2-5, with D hard to call. The CDR3 extends over 16 amino acids. V was pared by 0 bases and J by 5 bases, with 16 bases between. The V gene's germline CDR1 is LGHNA and CDR2 YSLEER. The CDR3: CASSQDVAALGETQYF. Written as DNA, the CDR3 is TGCGCCAGCAGCCAAGATGTAGCAGCCCTAGGGGAGACCCAGTACTTC.

This clonotype occurred a few times. The CDR3 loop reads CASSYSSGASTDTQYF. CDR3 DNA: TGTGCCAGCAGTTACTCTAGCGGGGCTAGCACAGATACGCAGTATTTT. The V gene is TRBV12-3 or TRBV12-4, the J gene TRBJ2-3; TRBD2 agrees at 9 bases. V dropped 4 bases and J dropped 0; count of bases not matched to a gene: 5. The CDR3 consists of 16 residues.

This clonotype appeared many times. The chain joins TRBV20-1 to TRBJ2-2, with a weak D call TRBD2 (6 bases). In germline, CDR1 is DFQATT, CDR2 SNEGSKA (reference sequence). V lost 1 base and J 0 bases, leaving 12 bases between the germline ends. The CDR3 spans 16 residues. For the CDR3, the DNA is TGCAGTGCTAGAGGTTCGGCTAGCGCGAACACCGGGGAGCTGTTTTTT. Protein: CSARGSASANTGELFF.

This clonotype was counted many times. The chain has TRBV5-1 and TRBJ2-5; D is perhaps TRBD2 (6 bases). With 0 bases removed from V and 4 bases from J, the gap between germline ends came to 16 bases. The CDR3 runs 16 residues. Germline V gene sequence: CDR1 SGHRS, CDR2 YFSETQ. The CDR3 sequence: CASSLGSLGGGETQYF. The CDR3 DNA follows: TGCGCCAGCAGCTTGGGATCGCTGGGGGGAGGAGAGACCCAGTACTTC.

Only a few counts were recorded for this clonotype. The rearrangement uses TRBV3-1 and TRBJ1-1; D is ambiguous. CDR3 size: 13 residues. V was pared by 0 bases and J by 5 bases, with 7 bases between. Germline V gives CDR1 LGHDT, CDR2 YNNKEL (reference sequence). The DNA for the CDR3 is TGTGCCAGCAGCCAAGAAGGTGGGACTGAAGCTTTCTTT. This gives the protein CASSQEGGTEAFF.

This clonotype has ten or more counts. The CDR3 region has the DNA TGCGCCAGCAGCACTGAGGGGGGATTCACTGAAGCTTTCTTT. Amino acids: CASSTEGGFTEAFF. The gene calls are TRBV5-1 and TRBJ1-1, with D tentatively TRBD1 (6 bases). Trimming took 4 bases from V and 4 from J, leaving 14 bases between them. Germline-derived CDR1 and CDR2 are SGHRS and YFSETQ. The CDR3 totals 14 residues.

This clonotype has ten or more counts. The chain employs TRBV12-3 or TRBV12-4 and TRBJ1-1; the match to TRBD1 covers 8 bases. Germline trimming cut 5 bases from V and 7 bases from J; bases unmatched to any gene: 9. The CDR3 totals 14 residues. Written as DNA, the CDR3 is TGTGCCAGCAGTCGGCCAGGGGGCTTTAATGAAGCTTTCTTT. Translating it yields CASSRPGGFNEAFF.

This rearrangement joins TRBV6-1 to TRBJ2-2; D gene uncertain. The CDR3 has 16 residues. Trimming shortened V by 0 bases and J by 4 bases, and 12 bases separated the two germline ends. Germline V lookup: CDR1 MNHNS, CDR2 SASEGT. CDR3 region: CASSEALGLLTGELFF. CDR3 sequence (DNA): TGTGCCAGCAGTGAAGCTTTGGGTCTGCTCACCGGGGAGCTGTTTTTT.